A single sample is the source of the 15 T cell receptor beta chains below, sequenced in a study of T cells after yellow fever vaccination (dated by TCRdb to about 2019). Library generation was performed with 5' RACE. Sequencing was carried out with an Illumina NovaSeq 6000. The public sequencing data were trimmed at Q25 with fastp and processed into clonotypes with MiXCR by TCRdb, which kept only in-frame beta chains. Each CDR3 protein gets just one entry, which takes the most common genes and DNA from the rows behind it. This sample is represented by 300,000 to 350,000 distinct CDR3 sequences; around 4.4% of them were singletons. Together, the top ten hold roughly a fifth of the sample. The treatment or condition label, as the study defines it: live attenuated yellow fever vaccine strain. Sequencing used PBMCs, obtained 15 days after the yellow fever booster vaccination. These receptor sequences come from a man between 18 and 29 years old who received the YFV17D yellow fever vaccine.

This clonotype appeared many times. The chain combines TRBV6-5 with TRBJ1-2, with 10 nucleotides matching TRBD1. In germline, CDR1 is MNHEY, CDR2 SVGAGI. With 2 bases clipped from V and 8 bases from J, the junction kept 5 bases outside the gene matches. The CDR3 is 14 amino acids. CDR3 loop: CASSYTTGGEGYTF. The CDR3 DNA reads TGTGCCAGCAGTTACACGACAGGGGGCGAGGGCTACACCTTC.

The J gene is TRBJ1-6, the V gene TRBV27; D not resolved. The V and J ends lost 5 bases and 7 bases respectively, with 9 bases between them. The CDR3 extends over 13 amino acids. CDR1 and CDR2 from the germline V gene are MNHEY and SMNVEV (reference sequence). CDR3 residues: CASSNPRNSPLHF. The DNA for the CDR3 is TGTGCCAGCAGTAATCCAAGGAATTCACCCCTCCACTTT.

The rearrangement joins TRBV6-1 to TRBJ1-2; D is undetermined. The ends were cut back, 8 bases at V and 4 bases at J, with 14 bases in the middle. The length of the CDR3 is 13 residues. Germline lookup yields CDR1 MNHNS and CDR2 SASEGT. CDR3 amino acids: CASVIGSIYGYTF. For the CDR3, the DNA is TGTGCCAGCGTCATAGGGTCCATCTATGGCTACACCTTC.

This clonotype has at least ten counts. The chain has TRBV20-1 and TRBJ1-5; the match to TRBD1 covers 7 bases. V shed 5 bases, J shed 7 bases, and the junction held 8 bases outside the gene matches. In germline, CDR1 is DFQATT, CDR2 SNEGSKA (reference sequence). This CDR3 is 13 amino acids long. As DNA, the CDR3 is TGCAGTGCTTCTGGACAGGTCGGCCAGCCCCAGCATTTT. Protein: CSASGQVGQPQHF.

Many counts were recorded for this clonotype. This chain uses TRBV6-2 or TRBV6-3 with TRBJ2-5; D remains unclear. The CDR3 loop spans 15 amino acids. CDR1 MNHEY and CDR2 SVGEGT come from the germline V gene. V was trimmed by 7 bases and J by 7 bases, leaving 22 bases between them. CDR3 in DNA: TGTGCCAGCACTCGCCCCGGCCCATCCGGCGGGACCCAGTACTTC. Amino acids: CASTRPGPSGGTQYF.

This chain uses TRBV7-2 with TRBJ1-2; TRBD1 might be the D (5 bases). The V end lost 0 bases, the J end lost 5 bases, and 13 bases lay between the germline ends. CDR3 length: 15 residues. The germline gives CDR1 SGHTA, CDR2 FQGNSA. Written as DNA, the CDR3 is TGTGCCAGCAGCTTAGCGCCCGGGGCAAATTATGGCTACACCTTC. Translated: CASSLAPGANYGYTF.

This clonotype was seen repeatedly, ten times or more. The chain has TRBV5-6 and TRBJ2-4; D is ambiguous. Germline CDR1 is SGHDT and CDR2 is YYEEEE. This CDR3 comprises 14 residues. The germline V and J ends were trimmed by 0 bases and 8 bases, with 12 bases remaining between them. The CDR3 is CASSLANGWDIQYF. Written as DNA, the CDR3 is TGTGCCAGCAGCTTGGCCAACGGGTGGGACATTCAGTACTTC.

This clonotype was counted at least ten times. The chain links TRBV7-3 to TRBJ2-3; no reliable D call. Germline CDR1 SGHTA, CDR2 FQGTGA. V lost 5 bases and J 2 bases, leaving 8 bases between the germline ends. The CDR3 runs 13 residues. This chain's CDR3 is CASSPPLTDTQYF. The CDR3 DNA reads TGTGCCAGCAGCCCGCCACTCACAGATACGCAGTATTTT.

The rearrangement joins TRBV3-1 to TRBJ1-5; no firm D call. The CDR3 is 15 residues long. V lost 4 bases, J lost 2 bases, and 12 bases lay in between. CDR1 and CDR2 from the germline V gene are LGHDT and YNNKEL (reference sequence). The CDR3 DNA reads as TGTGCCAGCAGCCCTTCAACGGGAGGCAATCAGCCCCAGCATTTT. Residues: CASSPSTGGNQPQHF.

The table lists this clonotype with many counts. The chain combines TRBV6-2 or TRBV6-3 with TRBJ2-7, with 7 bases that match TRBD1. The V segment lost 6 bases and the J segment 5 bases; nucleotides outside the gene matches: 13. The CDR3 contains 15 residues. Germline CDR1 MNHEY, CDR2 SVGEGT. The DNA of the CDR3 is TGTGCCAGCAGAAAGGGGGCCCTACGGACCCACGAGCAGTACGTC. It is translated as CASRKGALRTHEQYV.

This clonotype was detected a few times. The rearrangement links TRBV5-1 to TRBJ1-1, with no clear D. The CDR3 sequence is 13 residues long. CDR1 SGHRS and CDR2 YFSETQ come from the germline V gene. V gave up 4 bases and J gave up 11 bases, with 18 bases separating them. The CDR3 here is CASSLRGGPWAFF. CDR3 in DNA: TGCGCCAGCAGCCTACGAGGTGGGCCGTGGGCTTTCTTT.

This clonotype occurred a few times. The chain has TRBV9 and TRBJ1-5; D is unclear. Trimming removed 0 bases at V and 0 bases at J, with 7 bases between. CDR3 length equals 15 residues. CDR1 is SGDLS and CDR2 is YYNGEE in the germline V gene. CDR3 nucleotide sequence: TGTGCCAGCAGCGTAGAAGGGATTAGCAATCAGCCCCAGCATTTT. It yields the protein CASSVEGISNQPQHF.

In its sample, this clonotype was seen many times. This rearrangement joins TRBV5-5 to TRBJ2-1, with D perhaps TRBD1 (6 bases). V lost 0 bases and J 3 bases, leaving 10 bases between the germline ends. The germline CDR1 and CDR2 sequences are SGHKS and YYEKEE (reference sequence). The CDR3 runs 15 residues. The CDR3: CASSLVVRGYNEQFF. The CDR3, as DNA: TGTGCCAGCAGCTTGGTGGTCAGGGGCTACAATGAGCAGTTCTTC. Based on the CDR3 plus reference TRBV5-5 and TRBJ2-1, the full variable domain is DAGVTQSPTHLIKTRGQQVTLRCSPISGHKSVSWYQQVLGQGPQFIFQYYEKEERGRGNFPDRFSARQFPNYSSELNVNALLLGDSALYLCASSLVVRGYNEQFFGPGTRLTVL.

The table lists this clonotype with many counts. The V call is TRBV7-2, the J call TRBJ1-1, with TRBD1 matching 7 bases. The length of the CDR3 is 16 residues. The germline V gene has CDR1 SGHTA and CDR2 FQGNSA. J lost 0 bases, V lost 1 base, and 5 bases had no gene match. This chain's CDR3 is CASSLGDSYMNTEAFF. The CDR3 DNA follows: TGTGCCAGCAGCTTAGGGGACAGCTACATGAACACTGAAGCTTTCTTT.

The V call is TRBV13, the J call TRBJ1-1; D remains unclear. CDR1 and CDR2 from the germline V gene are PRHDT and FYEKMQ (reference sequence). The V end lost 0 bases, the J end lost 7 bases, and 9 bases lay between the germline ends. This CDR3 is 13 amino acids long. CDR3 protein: CASSLGLKGEAFF. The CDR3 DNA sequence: TGTGCCAGCAGCTTAGGCCTAAAGGGTGAAGCTTTCTTT.